These T cell receptor beta chains were read from a single sample in a study of cytomegalovirus exposure and HLA in healthy donors. Assay used: immunoSEQ multiplex PCR; TCRdb lists only in-frame clones, some missing. The sample holds around 65,000 clones, about four fifths seen once. Sequencing was carried out using PBMCs. The receptors originated from a woman in her twenties or thirties in good health and CMV-seronegative. CDR3s include the opening cysteine and the closing phenylalanine or tryptophan. The order of the fields is J gene, D gene, clone size, V gene, CDR3 protein, CDR3 DNA. A D gene is named only where the DNA matches it firmly. Size is omitted from some rows. Given values are once, few, many or a class for expanded clones.

TRBJ1-1,TRBD1,NA,TRBV5-1,CASRGDRGRTEAFF,TGCGCCAGCAGAGGGGACAGGGGGCGGACTGAAGCTTTCTTT
TRBJ1-5,NA,NA,TRBV28,CASTSGGYNQPQHF,TGTGCCAGCACCTCTGGGGGGTATAATCAGCCCCAGCATTTT
TRBJ2-1,TRBD1,NA,TRBV6-5,CASSRQGGSYNEQFF,TGTGCCAGCAGCCGACAGGGCGGGTCCTACAATGAGCAGTTCTTC
TRBJ2-7,TRBD1,NA,TRBV6-5,CASSLDRDSYEQYF,TGTGCCAGCAGTCTGGACAGGGACTCCTACGAGCAGTACTTC
TRBJ2-1,TRBD1,NA,TRBV25-1,CASSPPEGQGNEQFF,TGTGCCAGCAGTCCCCCGGAGGGACAGGGCAATGAGCAGTTCTTC
TRBJ2-3,NA,NA,TRBV2,CASSVETSWRGDTQYF,TGTGCCAGCAGTGTGGAGACTAGTTGGAGAGGAGATACGCAGTATTTT
TRBJ2-5,TRBD1,few,TRBV6-5,CASSLQGVGMAQYF,TGTGCCAGCAGTTTACAGGGGGTCGGGATGGCCCAGTACTTC
TRBJ1-1,NA,few,TRBV6-5,CASSYSRRVEAFF,TGTGCCAGCAGTTACTCGAGACGGGTTGAAGCTTTCTTT
TRBJ2-7,NA,few,TRBV4-2,CASSQDPTGGYEQYF,TGTGCCAGCAGCCAAGATCCCACGGGTGGCTACGAGCAGTACTTC
TRBJ2-5,NA,NA,TRBV11-2,CASSTSDRLWKETQYF,TGTGCCAGCAGCACCTCCGACAGGCTCTGGAAAGAGACCCAGTACTTC
TRBJ2-7,NA,once,TRBV6-5,CASTPSGVNFEQYF,TGTGCCAGCACCCCTTCCGGGGTAAATTTCGAGCAGTACTTC
TRBJ1-2,NA,NA,TRBV7-8,CASSLSGGNYGYTF,TGTGCCAGCAGCTTAAGTGGCGGAAACTATGGCTACACCTTC
TRBJ1-3,TRBD1,NA,TRBV4-1,CASSTGLQGVSGNTIYF,TGCGCCAGCAGCACGGGCCTACAGGGGGTCTCTGGAAACACCATATATTTT
TRBJ2-5,TRBD2,NA,TRBV30,CARGLAGETQYF,TGTGCTCGAGGGCTAGCGGGAGAGACCCAGTACTTC
TRBJ1-5,TRBD1,NA,TRBV27,CASSLQGGPQHF,TGTGCCAGCAGCCTCCAGGGGGGGCCCCAGCATTTT
TRBJ2-7,TRBD1,few,TRBV9,CASGYGTGGSYEQYF,TGTGCCAGCGGCTATGGGACAGGGGGTTCCTACGAGCAGTACTTC
TRBJ1-1,NA,NA,TRBV27,CASSLLAGNTEAFF,TGTGCCAGCAGTTTATTGGCGGGGAACACTGAAGCTTTCTTT
TRBJ1-5,TRBD1,NA,TRBV7-2,CASSWTGGSQPQHF,TGTGCCAGCAGTTGGACAGGGGGAAGTCAGCCCCAGCATTTT
TRBJ2-5,NA,NA,TRBV7-8,CASSFPGQETQYF,TGTGCCAGCAGCTTTCCAGGGCAAGAGACCCAGTACTTC
TRBJ1-1,NA,few,TRBV6-1,CASSERGRVNTEAFF,TGTGCCAGCAGTGAACGAGGGAGGGTGAACACTGAAGCTTTCTTT
TRBJ2-1,NA,NA,TRBV21-1,CASSRRGSVENEQFF,TGTGCCAGCAGCAGGAGAGGGAGTGTTGAGAATGAGCAGTTCTTC
TRBJ2-1,NA,once,TRBV6-6,CASSFLIRGYNEQFF,TGTGCCAGCAGTTTCCTCATAAGGGGGTACAATGAGCAGTTCTTC
TRBJ2-4,TRBD1,NA,TRBV7-8,CASSLGQGGSIQYF,TGTGCCAGCAGCTTGGGACAGGGCGGTAGCATTCAGTACTTC
TRBJ2-7,NA,NA,TRBV6-5,CASRRVEGSSYEQYF,TGTGCCAGCAGGCGCGTCGAGGGCTCTTCCTACGAGCAGTACTTC
TRBJ2-2,NA,NA,TRBV30,CAHTSVNTGELFF,TGTGCCCATACGTCGGTGAACACCGGGGAGCTGTTTTTT
TRBJ2-1,TRBD2,once,TRBV4-1,CASRQAGTSRHNEQFF,TGCGCCAGCAGACAAGCCGGGACTAGCAGACACAATGAGCAGTTCTTC
TRBJ1-5,TRBD1,NA,TRBV7-8,CASSSQGRDQPQHF,TGTGCCAGCAGCTCACAGGGGCGAGATCAGCCCCAGCATTTT
TRBJ2-5,NA,NA,TRBV4-2,CASSPTRGGAARETQYF,TGTGCCAGCAGCCCCACCCGAGGCGGGGCCGCCCGGGAGACCCAGTACTTC
TRBJ1-4,TRBD1,NA,TRBV29-1,CSVRPPGGGEKLFF,TGCAGCGTCCGACCCCCAGGGGGAGGTGAAAAACTGTTTTTT
TRBJ2-1,TRBD2,NA,TRBV2,CASSRGWTSGTYEQFF,TGTGCCAGCAGTCGGGGATGGACTAGCGGGACCTATGAGCAGTTCTTC
TRBJ2-7,TRBD1,NA,TRBV5-1,CASSFGTGYEQYF,TGCGCCAGCAGCTTCGGGACAGGCTACGAGCAGTACTTC
TRBJ2-5,NA,NA,TRBV2,CASSPGNGETQYF,TGTGCCAGCAGCCCAGGGAATGGGGAGACCCAGTACTTC
TRBJ1-5,TRBD1,once,TRBV30,CAWSKYRGRAQPQHF,TGTGCCTGGAGTAAATACAGGGGTAGGGCCCAGCCCCAGCATTTT
TRBJ2-5,NA,NA,TRBV5-1,CASRPRDYQETQYF,TGCGCCAGCAGACCCCGGGACTACCAAGAGACCCAGTACTTC